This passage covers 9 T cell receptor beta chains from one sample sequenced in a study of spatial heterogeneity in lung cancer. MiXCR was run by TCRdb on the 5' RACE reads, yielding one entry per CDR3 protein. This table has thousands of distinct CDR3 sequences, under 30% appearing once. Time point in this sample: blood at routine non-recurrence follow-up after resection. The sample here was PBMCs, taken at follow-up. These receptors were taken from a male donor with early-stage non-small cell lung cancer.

CDR3 loop: CASSLAPPQQYF. The CDR3 DNA is TGTGCCAGCAGCTTAGCCCCCCCCCAGCAGTACTTC. This chain links TRBV7-2 with TRBJ2-7; unclear D gene. CDR3 length: 12 amino acids. Germline CDR1 is SGHTA and CDR2 is FQGNSA. V was cut by 0 bases and J by 8 bases, with 8 bases left in between.

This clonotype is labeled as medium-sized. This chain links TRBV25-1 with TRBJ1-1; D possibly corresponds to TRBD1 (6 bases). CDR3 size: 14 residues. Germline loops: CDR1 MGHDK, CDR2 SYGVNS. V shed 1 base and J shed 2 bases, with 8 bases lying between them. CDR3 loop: CASSEFRGNTEAFF. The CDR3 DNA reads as TGTGCCAGCAGTGAATTCAGGGGTAACACTGAAGCTTTCTTT.

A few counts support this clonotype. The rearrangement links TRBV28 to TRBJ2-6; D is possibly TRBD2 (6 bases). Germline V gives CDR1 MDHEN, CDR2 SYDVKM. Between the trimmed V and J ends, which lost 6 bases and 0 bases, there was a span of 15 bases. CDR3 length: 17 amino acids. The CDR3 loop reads CASSLRGEPSGANVLTF. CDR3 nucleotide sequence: TGTGCCAGCAGCTTGCGGGGAGAGCCCTCTGGGGCCAACGTCCTGACTTTC.

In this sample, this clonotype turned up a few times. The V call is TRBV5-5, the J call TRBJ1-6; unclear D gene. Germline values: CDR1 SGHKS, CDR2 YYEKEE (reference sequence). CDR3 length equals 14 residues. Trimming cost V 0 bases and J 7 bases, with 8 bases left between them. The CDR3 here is CASSLVGRNSPLHF. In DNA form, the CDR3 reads TGTGCCAGCAGCTTGGTTGGCAGAAATTCACCCCTCCACTTT.

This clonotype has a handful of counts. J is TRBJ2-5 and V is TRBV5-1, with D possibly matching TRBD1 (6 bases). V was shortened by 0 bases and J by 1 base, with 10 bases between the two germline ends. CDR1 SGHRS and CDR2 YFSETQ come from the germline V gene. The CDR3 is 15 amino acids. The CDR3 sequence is CASSLAKGGQETQYF. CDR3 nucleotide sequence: TGCGCCAGCAGCTTGGCGAAAGGGGGCCAAGAGACCCAGTACTTC.

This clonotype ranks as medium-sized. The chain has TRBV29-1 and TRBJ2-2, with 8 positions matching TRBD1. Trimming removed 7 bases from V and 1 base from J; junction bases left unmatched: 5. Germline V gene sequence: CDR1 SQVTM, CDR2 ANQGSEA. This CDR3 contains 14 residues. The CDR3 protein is CSGTGIMNTGELFF. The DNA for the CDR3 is TGCAGCGGGACAGGGATCATGAACACCGGGGAGCTGTTTTTT.

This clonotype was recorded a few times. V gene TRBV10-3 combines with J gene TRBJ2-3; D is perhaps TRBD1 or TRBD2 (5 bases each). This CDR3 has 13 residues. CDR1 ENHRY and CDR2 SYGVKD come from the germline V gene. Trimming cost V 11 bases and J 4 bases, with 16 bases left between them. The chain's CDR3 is CAHRDGVSDTQYF. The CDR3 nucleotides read TGTGCCCACCGGGACGGAGTTTCAGATACGCAGTATTTT.

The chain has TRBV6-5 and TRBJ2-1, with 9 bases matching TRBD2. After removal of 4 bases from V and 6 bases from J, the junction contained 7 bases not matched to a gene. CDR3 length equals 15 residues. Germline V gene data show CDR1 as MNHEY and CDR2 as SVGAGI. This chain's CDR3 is CASSSPGLASNEQFF. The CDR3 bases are TGTGCCAGCAGTTCCCCGGGACTAGCCAGCAATGAGCAGTTCTTC.

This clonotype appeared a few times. DNA for the CDR3: TGTGCCAGCAGTCATCAGCGGGGAAGCTATGAGCAGTTCTTC. It codes for CASSHQRGSYEQFF. The rearrangement uses TRBV12-3 or TRBV12-4 and TRBJ2-1; TRBD2 agrees at 7 bases. Trimming took 5 bases from V and 8 from J; bases not matched to a gene: 9. The CDR3 length is 14 residues.